This TCR beta chain came from a study of blood T cells in healthy people across ages. Total RNA was extracted at no less than 6 micrograms per sample. Study results and caveats: Among long-lived donors, naive CD4+ cells were more numerous and diversity higher than in aged donors. Older age coincided with a roughly linear decline in TCR beta diversity per million T cells. From one million sequenced T cells, diversity estimates were lower bounds.

Through a sample-barcoded 5' primer and a J-beta primer mix, a second PCR was run for roughly 6 to 11 cycles. TCRdb fed the 5' RACE reads into MiXCR, producing one record per CDR3 protein. Of approximately 690,000 distinct CDR3 sequences in the sample, 35% to 50% were seen once. To note about this clonotype: What it recognizes is unknown.

This CDR3 region has 15 residues. The V and J ends lost 0 bases and 6 bases, in that order; junction bases with no gene match: 8. In germline, CDR1 is SQVTM, CDR2 ANQGSEA. The receptor's source is an elderly man in good health. The sequencing sample was made of blood. J is TRBJ1-5 and V is TRBV29-1; 7 nucleotides agree with TRBD1. The chain's CDR3 is CSVEDRQGLAQPQHF. The CDR3 nucleotides read TGCAGCGTTGAAGACCGACAGGGTCTGGCTCAGCCCCAGCATTTT.